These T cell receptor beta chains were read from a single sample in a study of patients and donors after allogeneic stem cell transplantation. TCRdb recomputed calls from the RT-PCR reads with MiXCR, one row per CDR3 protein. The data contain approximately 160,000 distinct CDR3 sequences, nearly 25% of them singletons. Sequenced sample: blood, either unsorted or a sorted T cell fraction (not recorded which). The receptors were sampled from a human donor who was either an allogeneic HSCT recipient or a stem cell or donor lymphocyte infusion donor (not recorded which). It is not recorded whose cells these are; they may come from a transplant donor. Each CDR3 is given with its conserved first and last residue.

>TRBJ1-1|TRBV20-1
CSASDLLGNTEAFF
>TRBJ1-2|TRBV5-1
CASSLAEEGFNYGYTF
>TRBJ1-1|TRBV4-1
CASSQDREWGTEAFF
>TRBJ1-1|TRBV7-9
CASSLDGNRGGRTEAFF
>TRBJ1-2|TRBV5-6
CASSLASEVFPTTF
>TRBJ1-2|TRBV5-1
CASSLRIGNYGYTF
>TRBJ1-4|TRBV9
CASSPEDPGRGEKLFF
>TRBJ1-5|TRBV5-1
CASSLVGSAQPQHF
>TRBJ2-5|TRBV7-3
CASSLIGTTRHQETQYF
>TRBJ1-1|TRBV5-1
CASSSYRASDTEAFF
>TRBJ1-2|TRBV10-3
CAISRIGYGYTF
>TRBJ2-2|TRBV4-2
CASSQEHRPSTGELFF
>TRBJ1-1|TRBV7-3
CASSLTANTEAFF
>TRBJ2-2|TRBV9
CASSVAGNTGELFF
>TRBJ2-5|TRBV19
CASRFRFGTGEETQYF
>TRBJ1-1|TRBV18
CASSPSRDTEAFF
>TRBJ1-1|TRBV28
CASTITGRRDNTEAFF
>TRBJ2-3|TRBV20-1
CSAPEGADQADTQYF
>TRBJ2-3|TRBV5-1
CASSLGQPGDTQYF
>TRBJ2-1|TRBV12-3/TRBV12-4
CASTSPGGYYNEQFF
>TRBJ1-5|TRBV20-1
CSARMGIASNQPQHF
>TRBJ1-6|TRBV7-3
CASSPRNPYNSPLHF
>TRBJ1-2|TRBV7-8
CASSFDRTNYGYTF
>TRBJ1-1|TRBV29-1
CSATTGTEAFF
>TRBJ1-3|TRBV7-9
CASITYRGVDPGNTIYF
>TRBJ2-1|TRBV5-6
CASSVALVTLDQTYNEQFF
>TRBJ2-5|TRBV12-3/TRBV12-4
CASSSPPEETQYF
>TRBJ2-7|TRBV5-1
CASSLSLGTLNSHEQYF
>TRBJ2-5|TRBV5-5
CASNVPGVQETQYF
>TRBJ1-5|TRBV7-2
CASRSTGPLQPQHF
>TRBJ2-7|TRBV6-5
CASSLTGTAYEQYF
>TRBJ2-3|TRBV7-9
CASRFPSGTPNTDTQYF
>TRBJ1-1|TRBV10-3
CAISESSYGGTEAFF
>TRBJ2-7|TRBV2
CASRLRTGSYYEQYF
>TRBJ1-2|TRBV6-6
CASSYADPGALNGYTF
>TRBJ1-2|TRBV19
CASSPRYSDDYGYTF
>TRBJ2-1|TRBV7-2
CASSLTGTGINEQFF
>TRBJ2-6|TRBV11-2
CASSSQGAGANVLTF
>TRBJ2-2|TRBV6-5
CASSSGRYPPSNTGELFF
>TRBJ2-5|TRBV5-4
CASSLVGGAETQYF
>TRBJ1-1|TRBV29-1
CSVAGQINTEAFF
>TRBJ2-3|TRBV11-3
CASSPSQGVAADTQYF
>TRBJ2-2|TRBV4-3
CASSQDYRVTGELFF
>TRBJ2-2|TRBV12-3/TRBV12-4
CASRPTRGANTGELFF